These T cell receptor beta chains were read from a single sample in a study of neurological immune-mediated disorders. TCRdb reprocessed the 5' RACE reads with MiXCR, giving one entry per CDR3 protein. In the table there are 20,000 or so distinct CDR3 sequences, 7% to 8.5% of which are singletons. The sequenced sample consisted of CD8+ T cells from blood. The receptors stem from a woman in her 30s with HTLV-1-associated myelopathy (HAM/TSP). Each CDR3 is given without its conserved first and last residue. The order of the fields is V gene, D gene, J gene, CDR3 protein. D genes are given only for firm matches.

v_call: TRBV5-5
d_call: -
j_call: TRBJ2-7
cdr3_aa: ASSFGAHEQY

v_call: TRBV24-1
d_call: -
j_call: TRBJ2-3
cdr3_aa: ATSDHQHGGRTDTQY

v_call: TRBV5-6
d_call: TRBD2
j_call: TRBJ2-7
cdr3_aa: ASSSAGLAGGTIYEQY

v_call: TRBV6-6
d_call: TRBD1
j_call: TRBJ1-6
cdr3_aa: ASRPTGDSPLH

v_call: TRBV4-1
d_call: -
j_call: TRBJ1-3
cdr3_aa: ASSQDNRGSPGNTIY

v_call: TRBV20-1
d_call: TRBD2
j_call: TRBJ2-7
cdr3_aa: SATGLAGSYEQY

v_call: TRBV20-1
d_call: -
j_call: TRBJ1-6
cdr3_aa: SAVRDYNSPLH

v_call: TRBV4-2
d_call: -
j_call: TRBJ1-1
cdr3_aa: ASSPSTHGPAEAF

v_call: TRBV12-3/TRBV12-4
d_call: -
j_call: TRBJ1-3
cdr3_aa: ASSLNRLGNTIY

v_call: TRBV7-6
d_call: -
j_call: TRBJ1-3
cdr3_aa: ASSLRGDQTGRNTIY

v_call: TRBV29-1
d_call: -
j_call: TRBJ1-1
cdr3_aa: SVEGGPTTSGTEDF

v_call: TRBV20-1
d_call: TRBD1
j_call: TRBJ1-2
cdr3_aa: SVETGANYGYT

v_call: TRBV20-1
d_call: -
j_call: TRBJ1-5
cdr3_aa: SARDGLQPQH

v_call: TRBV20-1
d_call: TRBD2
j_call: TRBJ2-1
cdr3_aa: SARPGGEINEQF

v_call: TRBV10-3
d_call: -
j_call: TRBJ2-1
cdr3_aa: AISESTGAVEQF

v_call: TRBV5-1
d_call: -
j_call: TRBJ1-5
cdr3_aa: ASSLAWDQPQH

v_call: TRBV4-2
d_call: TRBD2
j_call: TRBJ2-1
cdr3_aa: ASSQGPPGTSGGVNEQF

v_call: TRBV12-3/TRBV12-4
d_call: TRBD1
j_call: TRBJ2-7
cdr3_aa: ASSLGHRGNYEQY

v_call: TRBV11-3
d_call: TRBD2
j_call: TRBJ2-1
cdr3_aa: ASSLDVGLAGVEQF

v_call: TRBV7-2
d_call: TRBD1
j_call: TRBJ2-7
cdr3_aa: ASSLGSLGQGLYEQY

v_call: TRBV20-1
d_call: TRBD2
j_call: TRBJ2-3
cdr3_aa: SARTGLADTDTQY

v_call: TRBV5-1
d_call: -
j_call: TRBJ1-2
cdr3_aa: ASSLWLHHGYT

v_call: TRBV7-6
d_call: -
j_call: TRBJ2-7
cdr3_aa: ASSLVRAWEQY

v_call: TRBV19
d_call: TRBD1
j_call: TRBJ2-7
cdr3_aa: ASSPWTGNEQY

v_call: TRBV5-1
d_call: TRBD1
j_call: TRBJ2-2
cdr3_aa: ASSPEGGPNTGELF

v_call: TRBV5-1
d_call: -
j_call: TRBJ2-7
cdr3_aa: ASSLGSGGTYEQY

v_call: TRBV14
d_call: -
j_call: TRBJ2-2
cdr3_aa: ASSYDGNTGELF

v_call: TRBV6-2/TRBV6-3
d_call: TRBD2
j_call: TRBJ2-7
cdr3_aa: ASSYALAGSYEQY

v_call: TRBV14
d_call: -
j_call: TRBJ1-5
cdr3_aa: ASRLPSGTSGNQPQH

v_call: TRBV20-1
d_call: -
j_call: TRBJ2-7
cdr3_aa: SARDVSYEQY

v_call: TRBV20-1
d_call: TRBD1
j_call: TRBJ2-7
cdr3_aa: SARDRDRASYEQY

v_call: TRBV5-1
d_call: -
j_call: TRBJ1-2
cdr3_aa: ASSLASRRGRALMDLGYT

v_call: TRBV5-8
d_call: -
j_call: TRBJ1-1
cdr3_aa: ASSRRGTEAF

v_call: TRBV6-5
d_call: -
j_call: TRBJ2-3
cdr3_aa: ASSYERGSDTQY

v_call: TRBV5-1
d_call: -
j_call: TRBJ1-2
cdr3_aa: ASSLDLGPANYGYT

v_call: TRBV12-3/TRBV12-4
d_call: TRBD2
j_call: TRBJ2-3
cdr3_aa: ASSRPGGTDTQY

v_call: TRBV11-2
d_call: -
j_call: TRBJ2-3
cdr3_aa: ASSLEGWADTQY